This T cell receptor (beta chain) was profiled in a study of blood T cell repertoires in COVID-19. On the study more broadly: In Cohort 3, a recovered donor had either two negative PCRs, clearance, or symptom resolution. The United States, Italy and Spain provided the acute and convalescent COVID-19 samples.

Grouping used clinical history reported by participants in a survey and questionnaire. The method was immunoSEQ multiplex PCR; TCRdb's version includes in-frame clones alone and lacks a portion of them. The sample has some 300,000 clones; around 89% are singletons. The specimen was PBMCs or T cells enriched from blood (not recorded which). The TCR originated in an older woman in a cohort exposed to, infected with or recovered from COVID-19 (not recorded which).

The CDR3 protein is CASSPLAGSYNEQFF. Written as DNA, the CDR3 is TGTGCCAGCAGCCCTCTAGCGGGCTCCTACAATGAGCAGTTCTTC. The chain employs TRBV3-1 (or the pseudogene TRBV3-2) and TRBJ2-1, with 8 positions matching TRBD2. Germline V gene data show CDR1 as LGHDT and CDR2 as YNNKEL (reference sequence). The CDR3 covers 15 residues. V lost 4 bases, J lost 0 bases, and 2 bases stayed unmatched.